This entry concerns a single TCR beta chain. Sequenced by immunoSEQ multiplex PCR; TCRdb stores in-frame clones only, minus some. The data show 250,000 to 350,000 clones, about 90% seen once. This entry belongs to a study of blood T cell repertoires in COVID-19. Whole-study context: Samples representing acute and convalescent COVID-19 were sourced from the United States, Italy and Spain. PBMCs, B-cell-depleted T cells, or T cells were the source of the cDNA or gDNA that made up the material.

Self-reported history from a screening survey and questionnaire set each donor's cohort. Germline V gene lookup returns CDR1 MNHEY and CDR2 SMNVEV (reference sequence). This CDR3 region has 14 residues. V lost 3 bases to trimming and J lost 3 bases, with 11 bases between them. J is TRBJ1-1 and V is TRBV27, with D tentatively TRBD1 (6 bases). This TCR derives from a woman aged 18-29 years with acute COVID-19. Sequencing was done on a sample of PBMCs or T cells enriched from blood (not recorded which). The CDR3 DNA reads as TGTGCCAGCAGTTTCTTCGGACAGTACACTGAAGCTTTCTTT. It translates to CASSFFGQYTEAFF.